What follows describes a single TCR beta chain. This clone was seen more than once but under ten times. It lacks a known antigen. Qualities for individual bases were not recorded, and no much larger clone is one base off. All of the isolated RNA was reverse transcribed with the High Capacity cDNA Reverse Transcription Kit, so expressed TCRB transcripts were sequenced. Deep immunoSEQ sequencing was performed on naive, central memory and regulatory T cell samples, with an average of around 3.5 million total reads per sample. Sorted cells were lysed in RLT buffer, and RNA was extracted using DNase-treated RNeasy Micro or Mini kits according to cell number. To prevent cross-contamination, every cell subset was processed on its own, while patient and healthy donor samples were processed together. TCRB sequences were amplified from cDNA with the immunoSEQ multiplex PCR, producing 87-bp fragments spanning the CDR3 region. The amplicons were sequenced using the Illumina HiSeq platform. The original pipeline was this. Synthetic template baselines were used to correct PCR bias computationally, reads within Hamming distance 2 were collapsed, and singletons that could not be merged were discarded. By aligning reads against IMGT, V, D and J genes, CDR3 length, and insertions or deletions at six rearrangement sites were assigned. Within each subset, clonotype counts were normalized to sorted cell number, and only after that were true diversity and Gini coefficients computed with the tcR R package. The overlap coefficient, calculated on TCRB nucleotide sequences, was used to quantify repertoire sharing. Out-of-frame TCRB sequences from naive cells were analyzed to stand in for the pre-selection repertoire. This is the immuneACCESS table as TCRdb keeps it, with only in-frame sequences that have V and J called. A part of the clones is gone; compared with another copy, unresolved V genes explain less than half, and the rest is unexplained. Clone size and the V and J calls come from that table; the DNA yielded D and trimming. For this sample there are around 710,000 clones; around an eighth appear just once. The top ten clones comprise roughly 0.11% of the sample.

The data derive from a study of beta chain features in type 1 diabetes (dated by TCRdb to 2016 to 2018). In the study overall: Mean age, gender distribution, total cell number and subset yield were not different between patients and healthy donors. A total of some 110 million sorted cells were examined across all samples, and a strong correlation was observed between cell number per subset and RNA yield. The study compared the TCRB repertoires of sorted circulating CD4+ T cell subsets in recently diagnosed type 1 diabetes patients with those in matched healthy donors. Regulatory and stem cell-like memory subsets were obtained from only 8 patients and about 8 healthy donors, while naive and central memory subsets were obtained from all 28 donors. The full study reports these points: Because cDNA was sequenced instead of genomic DNA, activated cells with high expression could be over-represented, although the groups did not differ in activation or CD3 levels. At VDJ recombination sites, type 1 diabetes patients had fewer insertions and more deleted nucleotides, which implies abnormalities in thymic rearrangement. Because small numbers of individuals were included in the HLA sub-analyses, any influence of HLA type on TCRB rearrangement was left unresolved. In all four CD4+ subsets, TCRB CDR3 length was moderately but significantly shorter in type 1 diabetes patients. The naive, central memory and regulatory TCRB repertoires appeared to resemble one another more closely among patients than among healthy donors. PCR may preferentially amplify shorter templates, but because patient and control samples were amplified and corrected together, any resulting skew would affect both groups equally.

V lost 6 bases and J lost 5 bases; the stretch between them is 5 bases long. CDR1 and CDR2, per the germline V gene, are SNHLY and FYNNEI. The CDR3 has 11 amino acids, counting the end cysteine and phenylalanine. The read is trimmed to its CDR3 DNA, 33 bases read in frame from base 1. From each donor, a single peripheral blood sample of about 120 mL on average was drawn into heparinised tubes. Naive, central memory, regulatory and stem cell-like memory CD4+ T cells were sorted on a BD FACSAria II using a panel including CD45RO, CCR7, CD25, CD127, CD95 and CD27. Every sorted population had a purity above 95%. PBMCs were isolated right away by Lymphoprep density gradient centrifugation and were stained directly, without culture. So that batch effects would be minimized, each experiment stained and sorted samples in pairs, pairing one healthy donor with one patient.

The sample was naive CD4+ T cells from blood. Sample cell subset or site, as interpreted from the label and publication: true naive CD4+ T cells. This clonotype was sampled from a man under 40 with type 1 diabetes. This chain joins TRBV2 to TRBJ1-5; no D gene call is confident. The nucleotides are TGTGCCAGCAGCACAGATCAGCCCCAGCATTTT. Translation gives CASSTDQPQHF.